This T cell receptor (beta chain) was captured in a study of blood T cell repertoires in COVID-19. Study information: Samples of COVID-19 (acute and convalescent) were obtained from the United States, Italy and Spain.

Method: immunoSEQ multiplex PCR; TCRdb's copy keeps in-frame clones and lacks some. The data show approximately 240,000 clones, with roughly 87% seen just once and about 12% held by the top ten. In this sample, this clone turned up once. The TCR was taken from a woman between 18 and 30 years old who had recovered from COVID-19. Specimen: peripheral blood.

The CDR3 DNA reads TGTGCCAGCAGCGTAGAGGGGTCAACTAATGAAAAACTGTTTTTT. Translating gives CASSVEGSTNEKLFF. The V call is TRBV9, the J call TRBJ1-4, with D perhaps TRBD1 (5 bases). Germline V lookup: CDR1 SGDLS, CDR2 YYNGEE. Trimming took 0 bases from V and 0 from J, leaving 6 bases between them. This CDR3 is built from 15 residues.